The rows below give T cell receptor beta chains drawn from one sample of a study of blood T cell repertoires in COVID-19. TCRdb keeps only in-frame clones here, not all; method: immunoSEQ multiplex PCR. Among 470,000 or so clones listed, roughly 87% were seen once. Sequencing was done on a sample of PBMCs or T cells enriched from blood (not recorded which). Receptors originate from a woman younger than 30 with acute COVID-19. CDR3s include the opening cysteine and the closing phenylalanine or tryptophan. Each record gives: J gene, D gene, clone size, V gene, CDR3 DNA, CDR3 protein. The D gene is left open where the match is weak. Rows give clone size only sometimes, using once, few, many, or a class for an expanded clone.

J gene: TRBJ2-2; D gene: -; clone size: once; V gene: TRBV29-1; CDR3 DNA: TGCAGCGGCGCACCCGCTTCCGGGGAGCTGTTTTTT; CDR3 protein: CSGAPASGELFF
J gene: TRBJ1-5; D gene: -; clone size: -; V gene: TRBV27; CDR3 DNA: TGTGCCAGCAGTTTAGGGGGGGCGAGGGGTCAGCCCCAGCATTTT; CDR3 protein: CASSLGGARGQPQHF
J gene: TRBJ1-5; D gene: -; clone size: once; V gene: TRBV28; CDR3 DNA: TGTGCCAGCAGTTCAGGGGATCAGCCCCAGCATTTT; CDR3 protein: CASSSGDQPQHF
J gene: TRBJ1-6; D gene: -; clone size: -; V gene: TRBV6-2/TRBV6-3; CDR3 DNA: TGTGCCAGCAGTTACGGGCACTCTAATTCACCCCTCCACTTT; CDR3 protein: CASSYGHSNSPLHF
J gene: TRBJ2-3; D gene: -; clone size: -; V gene: TRBV10-1; CDR3 DNA: TGCGCCAGCAGTGGTGTAGCGCGAGATACGCAGTATTTT; CDR3 protein: CASSGVARDTQYF
J gene: TRBJ1-2; D gene: -; clone size: once; V gene: TRBV11-2; CDR3 DNA: TGTGCCAGCAGCTTAGAAACAGGGACTGGCTACACCTTC; CDR3 protein: CASSLETGTGYTF
J gene: TRBJ2-7; D gene: -; clone size: -; V gene: TRBV5-1; CDR3 DNA: TGCGCCAGCAGCTTGGGGACGGGGGAGCAGTACTTC; CDR3 protein: CASSLGTGEQYF
J gene: TRBJ2-5; D gene: TRBD1; clone size: once; V gene: TRBV5-1; CDR3 DNA: TGCGCCAGCAGTCTAGGGGGCGTAAAGACCCAGTACTTC; CDR3 protein: CASSLGGVKTQYF
J gene: TRBJ1-3; D gene: TRBD1; clone size: -; V gene: TRBV7-2; CDR3 DNA: TGTGCCAGCAGCTTAGCTCCCGGGACAGGGAAAGGTGACACCATATATTTT; CDR3 protein: CASSLAPGTGKGDTIYF
J gene: TRBJ2-7; D gene: -; clone size: once; V gene: TRBV5-4; CDR3 DNA: TGTGCCAGCAGCTCAGGGGGGAGGAGGGACGAGCAGTACTTC; CDR3 protein: CASSSGGRRDEQYF
J gene: TRBJ2-1; D gene: TRBD2; clone size: -; V gene: TRBV5-4; CDR3 DNA: TGTGCCAGCAGCTTGGGAGCGGGGGACATCTACAATGAGCAGTTCTTC; CDR3 protein: CASSLGAGDIYNEQFF
J gene: TRBJ1-6; D gene: -; clone size: -; V gene: TRBV14; CDR3 DNA: TGTGCCAGCAGCCACCCCCGGGAGGGTGATACACCCCTCCACTTT; CDR3 protein: CASSHPREGDTPLHF
J gene: TRBJ1-2; D gene: TRBD1; clone size: -; V gene: TRBV5-6; CDR3 DNA: TGTGCCAGCAGCTTTTATGACAGGGACTACTATGGCTACACCTTC; CDR3 protein: CASSFYDRDYYGYTF
J gene: TRBJ2-1; D gene: -; clone size: once; V gene: TRBV24-1; CDR3 DNA: TGTGCCACCAGTGAAGAAACAGGGAATAAAGAGTTCTTC; CDR3 protein: CATSEETGNKEFF
J gene: TRBJ2-3; D gene: TRBD2; clone size: -; V gene: TRBV4-1; CDR3 DNA: TGCGCCAGCAGCCATCCGACTAGCGAAAGCACAGATACGCAGTATTTT; CDR3 protein: CASSHPTSESTDTQYF
J gene: TRBJ1-5; D gene: TRBD1; clone size: -; V gene: TRBV6-2/TRBV6-3; CDR3 DNA: TGTGCCAGCAGTTACCTCTTGGGACAGGCCCTAAATCAGCCCCAGCATTTT; CDR3 protein: CASSYLLGQALNQPQHF
J gene: TRBJ1-2; D gene: TRBD1; clone size: -; V gene: TRBV6-6; CDR3 DNA: TGTGCCAGCAGTCGATCCGGGACAGAGAGCTATGGCTACACCTTC; CDR3 protein: CASSRSGTESYGYTF
J gene: TRBJ1-1; D gene: TRBD1; clone size: -; V gene: TRBV28; CDR3 DNA: TGTGCCAGCAGACGGACAGGGGGAAGAGGGGCTGAAGCTTTCTTT; CDR3 protein: CASRRTGGRGAEAFF
J gene: TRBJ2-7; D gene: -; clone size: -; V gene: TRBV6-5; CDR3 DNA: TGTGCCAGCCAGGCTCTGAACGAGCAGTACTTC; CDR3 protein: CASQALNEQYF
J gene: TRBJ2-3; D gene: -; clone size: -; V gene: TRBV7-2; CDR3 DNA: TGTGCCAGCAGCCTTACTAGAGATACGCAGTATTTT; CDR3 protein: CASSLTRDTQYF
J gene: TRBJ1-4; D gene: -; clone size: -; V gene: TRBV18; CDR3 DNA: TGTGCCAGCTCACCGCGGCAGACTAATGAAAAACTGTTTTTT; CDR3 protein: CASSPRQTNEKLFF
J gene: TRBJ1-6; D gene: -; clone size: -; V gene: TRBV10-3; CDR3 DNA: TGTGCCATCAGTAGCGGCCCCTATAATTCACCCCTCCACTTT; CDR3 protein: CAISSGPYNSPLHF
J gene: TRBJ1-5; D gene: TRBD1; clone size: once; V gene: TRBV10-3; CDR3 DNA: TGTGCCACCTGCCTGGGGGACAGTAGCAATCAGCCCCAGCATTTT; CDR3 protein: CATCLGDSSNQPQHF
J gene: TRBJ1-1; D gene: -; clone size: -; V gene: TRBV12-3/TRBV12-4; CDR3 DNA: TGTGCCAGCAGTTTTTCGGTGAACACTGAAGCTTTCTTT; CDR3 protein: CASSFSVNTEAFF
J gene: TRBJ2-7; D gene: -; clone size: once; V gene: TRBV11-3; CDR3 DNA: TGTGCCAGCAGTGGAGGTCAGGCTGACTACGAGCAGTACTTC; CDR3 protein: CASSGGQADYEQYF
J gene: TRBJ2-7; D gene: TRBD1; clone size: -; V gene: TRBV6-6; CDR3 DNA: TGTGCCAGCAGTAACCCCTGGGGACAGGGGGTCGGGGAGCAGTACTTC; CDR3 protein: CASSNPWGQGVGEQYF
J gene: TRBJ2-1; D gene: TRBD2; clone size: -; V gene: TRBV5-1; CDR3 DNA: TGCGCCAGCAGCCCGGGGGGGTCTTACAATGAGCAGTTCTTC; CDR3 protein: CASSPGGSYNEQFF
J gene: TRBJ2-3; D gene: -; clone size: -; V gene: TRBV19; CDR3 DNA: TGTGCCAGTAGTATTGGGAACAGGAGCACAGATACGCAGTATTTT; CDR3 protein: CASSIGNRSTDTQYF
J gene: TRBJ1-1; D gene: TRBD1; clone size: -; V gene: TRBV18; CDR3 DNA: TGTGCCAGCTCACGGGGACAGAGCATGAACACTGAAGCTTTCTTT; CDR3 protein: CASSRGQSMNTEAFF
J gene: TRBJ1-1; D gene: -; clone size: once; V gene: TRBV5-1; CDR3 DNA: TGCGCCAGCAGCTCGCGAGCAACGAACACTGAAGCTTTCTTT; CDR3 protein: CASSSRATNTEAFF
J gene: TRBJ1-3; D gene: TRBD1; clone size: few; V gene: TRBV30; CDR3 DNA: TGTGCCTGGAGTGTAGCACGGGACAGGGGATACGTGGCCACCATATATTTT; CDR3 protein: CAWSVARDRGYVATIYF
J gene: TRBJ1-2; D gene: TRBD1; clone size: -; V gene: TRBV2; CDR3 DNA: TGTGCCAGCCTATCGTTTGGCGGGACAGACTATGGCTACACCTTC; CDR3 protein: CASLSFGGTDYGYTF
J gene: TRBJ2-7; D gene: TRBD2; clone size: -; V gene: TRBV27; CDR3 DNA: TGTGCCAGTGGACTAGCGGGATGGAGCAGCTCCTACGAGCAGTACTTC; CDR3 protein: CASGLAGWSSSYEQYF
J gene: TRBJ2-1; D gene: -; clone size: -; V gene: TRBV3-1/TRBV3-2; CDR3 DNA: TGTGCCAGCAGCCTGCCGACTAGTCAGTTCCATGAGCAGTTCTTC; CDR3 protein: CASSLPTSQFHEQFF
J gene: TRBJ2-2; D gene: -; clone size: -; V gene: TRBV10-2; CDR3 DNA: TGCGCCAGCAGAGGGCAGGGGGGTAAGGAGCTGTTTTTT; CDR3 protein: CASRGQGGKELFF
J gene: TRBJ2-1; D gene: TRBD2; clone size: many; V gene: TRBV6-1; CDR3 DNA: TGTGCCAGCAGTGAAAGAATAGCGGGGGCCTACAATGAGCAGTTCTTC; CDR3 protein: CASSERIAGAYNEQFF
J gene: TRBJ2-1; D gene: TRBD2; clone size: -; V gene: TRBV30; CDR3 DNA: TGTGCCTGGACTCTAGCGGGAGGGCCTTATGAGCAGTTCTTC; CDR3 protein: CAWTLAGGPYEQFF
J gene: TRBJ2-7; D gene: TRBD1; clone size: -; V gene: TRBV9; CDR3 DNA: TGTGCCAGCAGCCCCCAAGGGACAGGGGAAGAGCAGTACTTC; CDR3 protein: CASSPQGTGEEQYF
J gene: TRBJ2-5; D gene: -; clone size: -; V gene: TRBV19; CDR3 DNA: TGTGCCAGTAGTATAGATCGAATCACAAGCCAAGAGACCCAGTACTTC; CDR3 protein: CASSIDRITSQETQYF
J gene: TRBJ2-1; D gene: TRBD1; clone size: -; V gene: TRBV11-2; CDR3 DNA: TGTGCCAGCAGCTTAGTAGATGGGACAGGGCTATCAAATGAGCAGTTCTTC; CDR3 protein: CASSLVDGTGLSNEQFF
J gene: TRBJ1-1; D gene: -; clone size: -; V gene: TRBV6-5; CDR3 DNA: TGTGCCAGCACCCAGCGGGGGGACACTGAAGCTTTCTTT; CDR3 protein: CASTQRGDTEAFF
J gene: TRBJ2-7; D gene: -; clone size: -; V gene: TRBV7-9; CDR3 DNA: TGTGCCAGCAGCTTAGGGGGGCCGTACGAAGAGGCCTACGAGCAGTACTTC; CDR3 protein: CASSLGGPYEEAYEQYF
J gene: TRBJ2-3; D gene: TRBD1; clone size: few; V gene: TRBV18; CDR3 DNA: TGTGCCAGCTCACCACCTTTGTCAGGGGGAAGCACAGATACGCAGTATTTT; CDR3 protein: CASSPPLSGGSTDTQYF
J gene: TRBJ1-3; D gene: TRBD1; clone size: -; V gene: TRBV28; CDR3 DNA: TGTGCCAGCAGTTTATGGGCAGGGGGCTTTTCTGGAAACACCATATATTTT; CDR3 protein: CASSLWAGGFSGNTIYF
J gene: TRBJ1-6; D gene: -; clone size: -; V gene: TRBV4-1; CDR3 DNA: TGCGCCAGCAGCCTACCGGGACAAAATTCACCCCTCCACTTT; CDR3 protein: CASSLPGQNSPLHF
J gene: TRBJ1-2; D gene: -; clone size: -; V gene: TRBV20-1; CDR3 DNA: TGCAGTGCTAGTTCTGGACACCTCCTCTATGGCTACACCTTC; CDR3 protein: CSASSGHLLYGYTF
J gene: TRBJ2-1; D gene: -; clone size: -; V gene: TRBV2; CDR3 DNA: TGTGCCAGCAAGGACACTAATGAGCAGTTCTTC; CDR3 protein: CASKDTNEQFF
J gene: TRBJ1-5; D gene: -; clone size: -; V gene: TRBV15; CDR3 DNA: TGTGCCACCAGCAGAGAGGGGCAGGGCCAGCCCCAGCATTTT; CDR3 protein: CATSREGQGQPQHF